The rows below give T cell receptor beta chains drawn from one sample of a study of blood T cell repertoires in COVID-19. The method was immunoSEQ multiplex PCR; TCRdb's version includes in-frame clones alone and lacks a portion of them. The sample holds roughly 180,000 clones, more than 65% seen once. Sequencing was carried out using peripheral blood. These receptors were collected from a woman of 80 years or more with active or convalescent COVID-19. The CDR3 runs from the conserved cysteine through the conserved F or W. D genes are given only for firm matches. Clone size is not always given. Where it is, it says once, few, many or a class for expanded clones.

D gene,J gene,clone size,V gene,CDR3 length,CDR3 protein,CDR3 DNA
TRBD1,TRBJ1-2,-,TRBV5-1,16,CASSLGGTGDYYGYTF,TGCGCCAGCAGCTTAGGGGGGACAGGGGACTACTATGGCTACACCTTC
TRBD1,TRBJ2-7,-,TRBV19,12,CATGQGAGEQYF,TGTGCCACCGGACAGGGGGCGGGGGAGCAGTACTTC
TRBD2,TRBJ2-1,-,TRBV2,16,CASSPARLAGANEQFF,TGTGCCAGCAGTCCCGCTAGACTAGCGGGAGCGAATGAGCAGTTCTTC
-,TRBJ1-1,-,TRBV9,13,CASQGGRNTEAFF,TGTGCCTCCCAGGGAGGGAGGAACACTGAAGCTTTCTTT
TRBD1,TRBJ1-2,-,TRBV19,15,CASSPGQGLRYGYTF,TGTGCCAGTAGCCCTGGACAGGGATTGAGGTATGGCTACACCTTC
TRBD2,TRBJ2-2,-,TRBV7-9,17,CASSPPGISGGGGELFF,TGTGCCAGCAGCCCCCCCGGGATCTCCGGGGGGGGCGGGGAGCTGTTTTTT
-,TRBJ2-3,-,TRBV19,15,CASSIVTGSTDTQYF,TGTGCCAGTAGTATTGTAACAGGGAGCACAGATACGCAGTATTTT
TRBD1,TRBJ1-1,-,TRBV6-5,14,CASRLQGADTEAFF,TGTGCCAGCAGGCTGCAGGGGGCGGACACTGAAGCTTTCTTT
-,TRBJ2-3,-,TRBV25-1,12,CASNVGTDTQYF,TGTGCCAGCAATGTCGGCACAGATACGCAGTATTTT
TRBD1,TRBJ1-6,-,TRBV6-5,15,CASTSGGRYNSPLHF,TGTGCCAGCACCTCAGGGGGCCGCTATAATTCACCCCTCCACTTT
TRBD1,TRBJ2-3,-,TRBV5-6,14,CASSRDRGTDTQYF,TGTGCCAGCAGCCGGGACAGGGGAACAGATACGCAGTATTTT
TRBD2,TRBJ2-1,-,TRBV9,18,CASSENTAAGGRYNEQFF,TGTGCCAGCAGCGAAAATACCGCAGCGGGAGGGCGTTACAATGAGCAGTTCTTC
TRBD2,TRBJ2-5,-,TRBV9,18,CASSAGTSGRGYQETQYF,TGTGCCAGCAGCGCCGGGACTAGCGGGAGGGGGTACCAAGAGACCCAGTACTTC
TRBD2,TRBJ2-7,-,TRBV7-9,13,CASSFPSGSLQYF,TGTGCCAGCAGCTTTCCTAGCGGGAGTCTTCAGTACTTC
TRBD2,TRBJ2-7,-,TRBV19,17,CASTPGTSGSSINEQYF,TGTGCCAGTACCCCAGGGACTAGCGGGAGTTCGATCAACGAGCAGTACTTC
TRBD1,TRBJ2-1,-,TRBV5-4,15,CASSSGTGDFNEQFF,TGTGCCAGCAGCTCCGGGACAGGGGATTTCAATGAGCAGTTCTTC
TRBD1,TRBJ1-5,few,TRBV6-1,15,CASSERDRVHQPQHF,TGTGCCAGCAGTGAAAGGGACAGGGTCCATCAGCCCCAGCATTTT
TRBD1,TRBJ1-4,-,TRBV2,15,CASSEPGQGGEKLFF,TGTGCCAGCAGTGAACCGGGACAGGGGGGAGAAAAACTGTTTTTT
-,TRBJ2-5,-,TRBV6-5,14,CASSRTGTRDTQYF,TGTGCCAGCTCAAGGACTGGAACAAGAGATACCCAGTACTTC
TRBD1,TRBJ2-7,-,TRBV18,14,CASSPGTGSYEQYF,TGTGCCAGCTCACCGGGGACAGGCTCCTACGAGCAGTACTTC
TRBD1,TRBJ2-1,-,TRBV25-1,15,CASSAPGTDYNEQFF,TGTGCCAGCAGTGCCCCCGGGACAGACTACAATGAGCAGTTCTTC
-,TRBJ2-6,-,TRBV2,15,CASHDRISGANVLTF,TGTGCCAGCCATGACAGAATCTCTGGGGCCAACGTCCTGACTTTC
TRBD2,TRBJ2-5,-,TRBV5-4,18,CASSKGLAGDPSQETQYF,TGTGCCAGCAGCAAGGGACTAGCGGGAGACCCGTCCCAAGAGACCCAGTACTTC
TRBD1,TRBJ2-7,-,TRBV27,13,CASRGTVSYEQYF,TGTGCCAGCAGGGGGACAGTTTCCTACGAGCAGTACTTC
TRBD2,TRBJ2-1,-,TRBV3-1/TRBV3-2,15,CASSLSGSAYNEQFF,TGTGCCAGCAGCCTTAGCGGGAGTGCCTACAATGAGCAGTTCTTC
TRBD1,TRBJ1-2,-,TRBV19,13,CASARDRDYGYTF,TGTGCCAGTGCGCGGGACAGGGACTATGGCTACACCTTC
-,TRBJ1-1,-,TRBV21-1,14,CPAGGGLPQGVAFF,TGTCCCGCCGGTGGGGGACTACCACAGGGGGTCGCTTTCTTT
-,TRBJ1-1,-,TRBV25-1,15,CASSDPRAGEAEAFF,TGTGCCAGCAGTGACCCCAGGGCGGGGGAGGCTGAAGCTTTCTTT
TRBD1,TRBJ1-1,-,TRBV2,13,CASTPDRDPPAFF,TGTGCCAGCACCCCGGACAGGGACCCACCGGCTTTCTTT
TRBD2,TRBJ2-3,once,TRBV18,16,CASSPYTRLAGDTQYF,TGTGCCAGCTCACCATATACTAGACTAGCGGGCGATACGCAGTATTTT
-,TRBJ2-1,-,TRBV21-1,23,CASSGQDGTGTSGRALPYNEQFF,TGTGCCAGCAGCGGACAAGACGGGACCGGGACTAGCGGGAGGGCCCTCCCCTACAATGAGCAGTTCTTC
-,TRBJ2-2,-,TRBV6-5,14,CASKVGRGTGELFF,TGTGCCAGCAAAGTGGGGCGGGGCACCGGGGAGCTGTTTTTT
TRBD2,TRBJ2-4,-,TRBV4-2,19,CASSPLGLAGDPGKNIQYF,TGTGCCAGCAGCCCACTCGGACTAGCGGGGGACCCCGGCAAAAACATTCAGTACTTC
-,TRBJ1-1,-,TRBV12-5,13,CASAIGGSTEAFF,TGTGCTAGTGCCATAGGGGGTTCCACTGAAGCTTTCTTT
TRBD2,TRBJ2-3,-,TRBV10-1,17,CASSGDGSLAGADTQYF,TGCGCCAGCAGTGGGGACGGCAGTCTAGCGGGAGCAGATACGCAGTATTTT
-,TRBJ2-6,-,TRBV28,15,CASSTQLSGANVLTF,TGTGCCAGCAGCACACAGCTGTCTGGGGCCAACGTCCTGACTTTC
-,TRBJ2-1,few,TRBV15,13,CATSRDPRGEQFF,TGTGCCACCAGCAGAGATCCGCGAGGGGAGCAGTTCTTC